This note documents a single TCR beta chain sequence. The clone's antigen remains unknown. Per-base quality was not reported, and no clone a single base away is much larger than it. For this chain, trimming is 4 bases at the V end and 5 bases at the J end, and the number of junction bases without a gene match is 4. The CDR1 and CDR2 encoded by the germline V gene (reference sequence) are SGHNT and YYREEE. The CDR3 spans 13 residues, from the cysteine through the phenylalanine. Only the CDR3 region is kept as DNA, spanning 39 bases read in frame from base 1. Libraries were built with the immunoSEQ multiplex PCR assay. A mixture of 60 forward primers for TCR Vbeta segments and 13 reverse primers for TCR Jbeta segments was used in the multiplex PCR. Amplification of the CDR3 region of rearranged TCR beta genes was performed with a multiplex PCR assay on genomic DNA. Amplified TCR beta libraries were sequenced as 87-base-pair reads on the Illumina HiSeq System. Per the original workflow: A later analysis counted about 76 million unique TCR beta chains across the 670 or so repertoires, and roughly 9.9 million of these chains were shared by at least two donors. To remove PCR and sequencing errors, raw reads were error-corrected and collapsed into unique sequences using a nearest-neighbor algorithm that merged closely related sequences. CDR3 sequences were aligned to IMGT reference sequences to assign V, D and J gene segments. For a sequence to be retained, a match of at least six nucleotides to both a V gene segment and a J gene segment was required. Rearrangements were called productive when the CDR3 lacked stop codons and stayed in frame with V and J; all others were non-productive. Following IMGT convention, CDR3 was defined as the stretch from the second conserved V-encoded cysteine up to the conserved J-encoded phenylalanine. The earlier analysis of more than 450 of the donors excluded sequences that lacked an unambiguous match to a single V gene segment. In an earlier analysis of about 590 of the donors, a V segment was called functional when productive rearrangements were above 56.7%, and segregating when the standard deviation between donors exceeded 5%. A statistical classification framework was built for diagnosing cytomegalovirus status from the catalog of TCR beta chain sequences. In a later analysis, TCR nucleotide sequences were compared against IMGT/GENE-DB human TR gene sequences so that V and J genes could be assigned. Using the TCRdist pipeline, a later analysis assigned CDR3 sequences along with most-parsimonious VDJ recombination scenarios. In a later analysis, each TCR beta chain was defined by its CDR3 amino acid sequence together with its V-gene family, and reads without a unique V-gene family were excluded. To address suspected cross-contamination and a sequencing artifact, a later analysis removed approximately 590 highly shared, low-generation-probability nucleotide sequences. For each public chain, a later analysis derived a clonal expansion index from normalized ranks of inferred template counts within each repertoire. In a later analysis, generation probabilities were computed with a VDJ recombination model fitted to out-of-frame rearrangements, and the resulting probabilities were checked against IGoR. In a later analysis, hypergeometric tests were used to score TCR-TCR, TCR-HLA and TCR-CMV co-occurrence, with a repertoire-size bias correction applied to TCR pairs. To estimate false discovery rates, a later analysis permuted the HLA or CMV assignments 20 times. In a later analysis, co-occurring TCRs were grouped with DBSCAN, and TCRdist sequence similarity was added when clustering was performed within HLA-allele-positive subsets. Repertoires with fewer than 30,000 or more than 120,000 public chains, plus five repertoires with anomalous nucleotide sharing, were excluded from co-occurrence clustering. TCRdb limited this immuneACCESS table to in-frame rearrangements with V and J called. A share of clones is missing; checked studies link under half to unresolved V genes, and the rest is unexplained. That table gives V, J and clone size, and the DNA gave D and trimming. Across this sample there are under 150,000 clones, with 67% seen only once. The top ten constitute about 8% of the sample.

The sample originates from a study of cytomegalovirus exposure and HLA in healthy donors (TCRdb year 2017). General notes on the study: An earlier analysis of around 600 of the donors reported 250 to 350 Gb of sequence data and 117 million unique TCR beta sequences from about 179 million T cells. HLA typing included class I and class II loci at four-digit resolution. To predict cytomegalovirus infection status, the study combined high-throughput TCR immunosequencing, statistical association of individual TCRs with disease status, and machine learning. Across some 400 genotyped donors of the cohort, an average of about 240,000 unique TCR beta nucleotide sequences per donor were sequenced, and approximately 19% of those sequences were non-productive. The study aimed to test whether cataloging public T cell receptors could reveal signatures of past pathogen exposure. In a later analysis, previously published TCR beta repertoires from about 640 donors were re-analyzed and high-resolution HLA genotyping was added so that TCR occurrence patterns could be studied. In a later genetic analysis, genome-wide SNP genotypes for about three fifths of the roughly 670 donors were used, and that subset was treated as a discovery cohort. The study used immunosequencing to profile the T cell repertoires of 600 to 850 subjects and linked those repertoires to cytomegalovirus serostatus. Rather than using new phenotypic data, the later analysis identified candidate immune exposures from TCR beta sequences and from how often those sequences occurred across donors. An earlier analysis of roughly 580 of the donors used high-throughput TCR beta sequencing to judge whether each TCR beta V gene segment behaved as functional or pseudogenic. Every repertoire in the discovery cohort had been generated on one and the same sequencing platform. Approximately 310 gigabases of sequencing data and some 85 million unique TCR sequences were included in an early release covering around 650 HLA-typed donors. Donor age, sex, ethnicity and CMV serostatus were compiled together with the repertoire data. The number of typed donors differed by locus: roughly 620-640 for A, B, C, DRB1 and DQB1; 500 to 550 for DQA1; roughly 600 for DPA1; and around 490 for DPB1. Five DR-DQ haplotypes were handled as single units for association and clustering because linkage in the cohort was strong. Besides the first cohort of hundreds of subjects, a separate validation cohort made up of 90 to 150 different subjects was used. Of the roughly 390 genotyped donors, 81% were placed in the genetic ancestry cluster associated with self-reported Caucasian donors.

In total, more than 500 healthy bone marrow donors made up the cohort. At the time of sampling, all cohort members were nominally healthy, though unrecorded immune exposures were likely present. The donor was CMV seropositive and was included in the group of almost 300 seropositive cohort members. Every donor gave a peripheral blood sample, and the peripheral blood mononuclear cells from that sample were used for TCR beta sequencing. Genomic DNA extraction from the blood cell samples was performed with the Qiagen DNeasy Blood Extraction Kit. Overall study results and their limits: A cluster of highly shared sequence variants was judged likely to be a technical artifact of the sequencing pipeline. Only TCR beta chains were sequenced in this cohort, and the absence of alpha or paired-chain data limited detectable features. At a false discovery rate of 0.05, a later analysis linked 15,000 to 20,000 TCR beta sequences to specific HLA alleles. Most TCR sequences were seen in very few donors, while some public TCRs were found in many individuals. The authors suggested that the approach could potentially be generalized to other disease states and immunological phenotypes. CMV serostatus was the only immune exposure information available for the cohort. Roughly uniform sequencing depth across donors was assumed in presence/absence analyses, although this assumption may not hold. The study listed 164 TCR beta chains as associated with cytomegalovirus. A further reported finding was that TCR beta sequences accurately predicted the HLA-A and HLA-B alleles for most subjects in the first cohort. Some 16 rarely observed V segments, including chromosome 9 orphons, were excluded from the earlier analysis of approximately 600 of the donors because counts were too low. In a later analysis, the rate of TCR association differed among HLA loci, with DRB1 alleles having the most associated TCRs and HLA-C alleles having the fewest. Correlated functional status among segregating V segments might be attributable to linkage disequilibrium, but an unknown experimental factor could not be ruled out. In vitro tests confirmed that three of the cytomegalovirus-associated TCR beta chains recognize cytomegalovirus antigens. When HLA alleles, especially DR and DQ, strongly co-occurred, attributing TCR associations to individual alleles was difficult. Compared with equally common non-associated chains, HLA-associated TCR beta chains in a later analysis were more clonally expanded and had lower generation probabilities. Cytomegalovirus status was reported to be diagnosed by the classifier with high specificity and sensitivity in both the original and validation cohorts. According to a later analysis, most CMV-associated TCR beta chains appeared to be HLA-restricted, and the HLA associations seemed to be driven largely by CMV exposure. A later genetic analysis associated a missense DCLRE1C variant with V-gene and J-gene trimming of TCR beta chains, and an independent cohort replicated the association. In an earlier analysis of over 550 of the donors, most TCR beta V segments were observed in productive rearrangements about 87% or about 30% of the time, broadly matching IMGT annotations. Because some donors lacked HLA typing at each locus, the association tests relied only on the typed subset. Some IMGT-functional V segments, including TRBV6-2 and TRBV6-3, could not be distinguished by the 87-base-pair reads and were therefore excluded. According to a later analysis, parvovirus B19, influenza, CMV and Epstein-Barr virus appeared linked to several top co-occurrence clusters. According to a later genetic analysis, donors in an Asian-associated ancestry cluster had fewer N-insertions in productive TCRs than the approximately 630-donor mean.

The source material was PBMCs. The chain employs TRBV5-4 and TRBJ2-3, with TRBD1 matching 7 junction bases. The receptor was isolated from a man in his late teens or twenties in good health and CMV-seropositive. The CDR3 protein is CASSPNRGDTQYF. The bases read TGTGCCAGCAGCCCGAACAGGGGAGATACGCAGTATTTT.